A single TCR beta chain is shown here with its context. The antigen is not known. Germline V gives CDR1 SGHKS, CDR2 YYEKEE (reference sequence). V lost 5 bases to trimming and J lost 4 bases, with 12 bases between them. The CDR3 runs to 13 residues. The record originates from a study of T cells in Graves' hyperthyroidism and ophthalmopathy. Whole-study results and caveats: By a 13 V-J model, ophthalmopathy was set apart from stable hyperthyroidism. Most thyroid-expanded clonotypes above 0.001 were also found in blood.

Patients counted as stable if ophthalmopathy did not develop within 18 months. PBMCs were obtained from 10 ml fresh peripheral blood. Amplification yielded TCR beta CDR3 regions, with RNA transcripts as the source. Researchers ran a first-round RT-PCR on the TCR CDR3 using the HTBI primer set. TCRdb used MiXCR to reprocess the multiplex PCR reads, holding one entry per CDR3 protein. The sample yields about 420,000 distinct CDR3 sequences, more than 15% seen once. Sequencing was done on a sample of blood. The sequence was collected from a woman between 18 and 29 years old with Graves' hyperthyroidism. The rearrangement joins TRBV5-5 to TRBJ1-2; possibly TRBD1 for D (5 bases). In nucleotides, the CDR3 is TGTGCCAGCAGTCGACAGCACACCTATGGCTACACCTTC. Translated: CASSRQHTYGYTF. Combining the CDR3 with reference TRBV5-5 and TRBJ1-2 gives the whole variable domain DAGVTQSPTHLIKTRGQQVTLRCSPISGHKSVSWYQQVLGQGPQFIFQYYEKEERGRGNFPDRFSARQFPNYSSELNVNALLLGDSALYLCASSRQHTYGYTFGSGTRLTVV.